The 4 T cell receptor beta chains reported below all come from one sample, sequenced in a study of OX40 agonist ivuxolimab in advanced cancers. Profiling relied on immunoSEQ multiplex PCR, and the TCRdb table lists in-frame clones only, not all of them. Among about 64,000 clones, about 85% were seen once, and the ten largest hold 0.67%. The sequenced sample was CD4+ or CD8+ T cells sorted from blood, obtained in a trial of the OX40 agonist ivuxolimab. The source of these receptors is an adult with an advanced solid tumor such as melanoma, head and neck, liver or kidney cancer.

This rearrangement joins TRBV11-2 to TRBJ2-1; 7 bases fit TRBD2. V lost 5 bases to trimming and J lost 9 bases; unmatched junction nucleotides: 4. Germline assignment: CDR1 SGHAT and CDR2 FQNNGV. This CDR3 region has 12 residues. The CDR3 spells CASSRAGVEQFF. The CDR3 DNA sequence: TGTGCCAGCAGCCGGGCGGGAGTTGAGCAGTTCTTC. The whole variable domain, filled in from reference TRBV11-2 and TRBJ2-1, reads EAGVAQSPRYKIIEKRQSVAFWCNPISGHATLYWYQQILGQGPKLLIQFQNNGVVDDSQLPKDRFSAERLKGVDSTLKIQPAKLEDSAVYLCASSRAGVEQFFGPGTRLTVL.

Comment on this clone: One end of the junction fails to match germline, which may point to a read error. The chain uses TRBV7-7 and TRBJ2-2, with 8 bases matching TRBD2. This CDR3 spans 15 amino acids. Germline CDR1 is SSHAT and CDR2 is FNYEAQ (reference sequence). The CDR3 is CASSLTSANTGELFF. The CDR3 region has the DNA TGTGCTAGCAGCCTGACTAGCGCGAACACCGGGGAGCTGTTTTTT.

The rearrangement links TRBV27 to TRBJ2-5, with D possibly matching TRBD1 (6 bases). From germline, CDR1 is MNHEY and CDR2 SMNVEV (reference sequence). CDR3 size: 15 residues. V was pared by 4 bases and J by 2 bases, with 14 bases between. CDR3 amino acids: CASSSPGHSQETQYF. The DNA for the CDR3 is TGTGCCAGCAGTTCCCCGGGACACAGTCAAGAGACCCAGTACTTC.

The V gene is TRBV10-1, the J gene TRBJ1-1; 7 bases align to TRBD1. Germline V gene sequence: CDR1 WNHNN, CDR2 SYGVQD (reference sequence). V trimming: 5 bases; J trimming: 10 bases; junction bases outside the gene matches: 4. This CDR3 has 11 residues. CDR3 sequence (DNA): TGCGCCAGCAGTAACCGGGACAGAGCTTTCTTT. Translated, it gives CASSNRDRAFF.